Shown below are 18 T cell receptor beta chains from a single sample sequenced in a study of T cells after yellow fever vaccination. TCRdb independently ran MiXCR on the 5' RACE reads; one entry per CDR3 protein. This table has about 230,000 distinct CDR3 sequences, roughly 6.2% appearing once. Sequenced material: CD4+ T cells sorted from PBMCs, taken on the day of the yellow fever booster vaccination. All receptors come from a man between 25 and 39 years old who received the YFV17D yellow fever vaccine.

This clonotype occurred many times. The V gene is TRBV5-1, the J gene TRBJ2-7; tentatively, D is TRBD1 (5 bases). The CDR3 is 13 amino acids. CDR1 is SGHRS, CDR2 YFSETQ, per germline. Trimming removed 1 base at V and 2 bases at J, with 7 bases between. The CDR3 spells CASSLTGPYEQYF. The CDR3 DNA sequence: TGCGCCAGCAGCTTGACAGGCCCCTACGAGCAGTACTTC.

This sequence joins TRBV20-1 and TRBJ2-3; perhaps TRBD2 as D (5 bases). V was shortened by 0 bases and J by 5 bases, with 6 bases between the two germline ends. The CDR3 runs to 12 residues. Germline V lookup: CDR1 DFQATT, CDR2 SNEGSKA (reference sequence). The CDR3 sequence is CSARESGDTQYF. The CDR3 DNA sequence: TGCAGTGCTAGAGAGAGCGGAGATACGCAGTATTTT.

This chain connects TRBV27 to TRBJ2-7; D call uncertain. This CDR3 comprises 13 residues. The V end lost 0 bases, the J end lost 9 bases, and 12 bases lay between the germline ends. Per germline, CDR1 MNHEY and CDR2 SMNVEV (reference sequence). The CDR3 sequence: CASSLSNCGWQYF. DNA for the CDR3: TGTGCCAGCAGTTTATCGAATTGTGGGTGGCAGTACTTC.

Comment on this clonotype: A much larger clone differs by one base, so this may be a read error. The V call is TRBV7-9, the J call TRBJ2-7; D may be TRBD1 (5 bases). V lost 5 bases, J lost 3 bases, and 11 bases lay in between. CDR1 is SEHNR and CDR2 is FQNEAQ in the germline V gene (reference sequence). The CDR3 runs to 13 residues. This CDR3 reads CASSPRTNYEQYF. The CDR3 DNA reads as TGTGCCAGCAGCCCCAGGACAAACTACGAGCAGTACTTC. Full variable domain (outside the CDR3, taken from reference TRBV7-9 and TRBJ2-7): DTGVSQNPRHKITKRGQNVTFRCDPISEHNRLYWYRQTLGQGPEFLTYFQNEAQLEKSRLLSDRFSAERPKGSFSTLEIQRTEQGDSAMYLCASSPRTNYEQYFGPGTRLTVT.

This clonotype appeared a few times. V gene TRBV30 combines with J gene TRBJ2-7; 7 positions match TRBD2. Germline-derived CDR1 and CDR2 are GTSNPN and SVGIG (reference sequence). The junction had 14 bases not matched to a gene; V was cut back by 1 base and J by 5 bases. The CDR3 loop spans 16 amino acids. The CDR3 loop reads CAWSDRIGTSENEQYF. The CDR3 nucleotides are TGTGCCTGGAGTGACCGTATCGGAACTAGCGAAAACGAGCAGTACTTC.

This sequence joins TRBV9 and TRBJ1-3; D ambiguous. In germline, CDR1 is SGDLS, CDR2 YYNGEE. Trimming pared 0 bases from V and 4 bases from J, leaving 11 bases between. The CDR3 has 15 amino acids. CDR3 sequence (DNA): TGTGCCAGCAGCGTAGATCTGGACGCGGGAAACACCATATATTTT. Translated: CASSVDLDAGNTIYF.

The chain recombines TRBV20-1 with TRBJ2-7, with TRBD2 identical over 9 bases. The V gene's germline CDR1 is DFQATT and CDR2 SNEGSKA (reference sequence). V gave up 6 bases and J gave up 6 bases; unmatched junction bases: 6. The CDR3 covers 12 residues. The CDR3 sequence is CSAKRGELEQYF. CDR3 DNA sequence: TGCAGTGCAAAGCGGGGGGAACTCGAGCAGTACTTC.

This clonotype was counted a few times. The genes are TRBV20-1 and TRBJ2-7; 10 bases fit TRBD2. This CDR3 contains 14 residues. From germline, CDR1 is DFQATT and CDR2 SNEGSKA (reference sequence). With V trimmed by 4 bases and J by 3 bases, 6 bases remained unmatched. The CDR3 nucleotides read TGCAGTGCTACATCGGGACTAGCGAGCTACGAGCAGTACTTC. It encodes CSATSGLASYEQYF.

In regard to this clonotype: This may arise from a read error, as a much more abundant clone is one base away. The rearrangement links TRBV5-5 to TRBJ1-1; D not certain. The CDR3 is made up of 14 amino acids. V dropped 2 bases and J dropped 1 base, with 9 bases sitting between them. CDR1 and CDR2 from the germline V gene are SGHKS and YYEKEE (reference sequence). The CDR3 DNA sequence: TGTGCCAGCAGCTTCCAGTCCGGGAACACTGAAGCTTTCTTT. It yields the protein CASSFQSGNTEAFF.

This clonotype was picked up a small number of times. The CDR3 loop reads CATSPGGGSYNEQFF. The DNA of the CDR3 is TGTGCCACCAGTCCCGGCGGAGGCTCCTACAATGAGCAGTTCTTC. The rearrangement joins TRBV24-1 to TRBJ2-1; TRBD2 might be the D (5 bases). CDR3 length equals 15 residues. The V and J ends lost 6 bases and 0 bases respectively, with 11 bases between them. Germline V CDR1 and CDR2: KGHDR, SFDVKD.

CDR3 sequence reads: CATSRVPGRGETQYF. CDR3 DNA: TGTGCCACCAGCAGAGTACCGGGGAGGGGAGAGACCCAGTACTTC. The V gene is TRBV15, the J gene TRBJ2-5, with TRBD2 identical over 7 bases. The CDR3 is 15 amino acids. CDR1 LNHNV and CDR2 YYDKDF come from the germline V gene (reference sequence). V lost 1 base and J lost 4; bases outside the gene matches: 6.

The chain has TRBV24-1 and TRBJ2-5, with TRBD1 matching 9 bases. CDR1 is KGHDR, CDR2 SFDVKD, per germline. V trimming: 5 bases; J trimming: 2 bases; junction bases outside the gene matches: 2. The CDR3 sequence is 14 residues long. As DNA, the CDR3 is TGTGCCACCAGTGGCGACAGGGGGCAAGAGACCCAGTACTTC. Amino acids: CATSGDRGQETQYF.

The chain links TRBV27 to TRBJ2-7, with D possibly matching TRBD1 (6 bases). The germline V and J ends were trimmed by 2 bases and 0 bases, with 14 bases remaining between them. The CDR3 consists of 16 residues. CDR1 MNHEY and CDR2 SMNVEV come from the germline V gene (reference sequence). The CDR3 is CASSLRQDWSSYEQYF. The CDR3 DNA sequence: TGTGCCAGCAGTTTAAGACAGGATTGGTCCTCCTACGAGCAGTACTTC.

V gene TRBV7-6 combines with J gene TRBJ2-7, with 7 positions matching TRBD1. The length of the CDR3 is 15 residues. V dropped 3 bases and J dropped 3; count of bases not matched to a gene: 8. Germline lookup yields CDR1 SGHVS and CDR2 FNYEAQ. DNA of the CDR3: TGTGCCAGCAGCTTCGAGGGACAGCTGGGCTACGAGCAGTACTTC. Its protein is CASSFEGQLGYEQYF.

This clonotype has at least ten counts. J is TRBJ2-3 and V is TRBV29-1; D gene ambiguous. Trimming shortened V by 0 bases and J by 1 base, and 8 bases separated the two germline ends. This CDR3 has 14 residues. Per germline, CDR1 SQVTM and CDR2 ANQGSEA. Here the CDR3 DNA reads TGCAGCGTTGAAGACTCAGTCCGCACAGATACGCAGTATTTT. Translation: CSVEDSVRTDTQYF.

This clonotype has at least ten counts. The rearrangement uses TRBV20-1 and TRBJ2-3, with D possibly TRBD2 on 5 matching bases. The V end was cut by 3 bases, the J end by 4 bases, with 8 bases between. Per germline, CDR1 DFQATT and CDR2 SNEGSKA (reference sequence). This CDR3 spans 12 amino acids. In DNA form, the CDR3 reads TGCAGTGCTAGCCAGCGGCCAGATACGCAGTATTTT. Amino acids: CSASQRPDTQYF.

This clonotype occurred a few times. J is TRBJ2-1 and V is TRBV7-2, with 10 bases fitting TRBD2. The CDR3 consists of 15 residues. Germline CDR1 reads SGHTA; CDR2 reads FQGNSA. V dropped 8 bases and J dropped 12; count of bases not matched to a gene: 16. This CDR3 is CASSDGLAVYNSQFF. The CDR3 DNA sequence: TGTGCCAGCTCGGATGGACTAGCGGTTTACAATTCGCAGTTCTTC.

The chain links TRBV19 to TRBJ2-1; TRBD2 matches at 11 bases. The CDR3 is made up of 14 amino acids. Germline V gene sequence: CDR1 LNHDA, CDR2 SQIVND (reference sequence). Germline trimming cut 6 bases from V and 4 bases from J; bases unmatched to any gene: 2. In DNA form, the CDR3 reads TGTGCCAGTAGAGTAGCGGGAGGGTACAATGAGCAGTTCTTC. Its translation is CASRVAGGYNEQFF.